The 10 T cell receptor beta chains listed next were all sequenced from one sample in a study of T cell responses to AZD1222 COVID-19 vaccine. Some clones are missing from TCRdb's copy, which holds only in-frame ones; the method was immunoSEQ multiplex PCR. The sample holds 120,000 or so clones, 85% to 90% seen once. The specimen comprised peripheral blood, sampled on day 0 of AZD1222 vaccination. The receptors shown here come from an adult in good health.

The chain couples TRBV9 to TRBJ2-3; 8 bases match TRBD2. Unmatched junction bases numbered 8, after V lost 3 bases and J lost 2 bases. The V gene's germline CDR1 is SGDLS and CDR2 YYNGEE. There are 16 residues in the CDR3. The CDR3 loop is CASSAGTSVTTDTQYF. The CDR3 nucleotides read TGTGCCAGCAGCGCCGGGACTAGTGTAACCACAGATACGCAGTATTTT. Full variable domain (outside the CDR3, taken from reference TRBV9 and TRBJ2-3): DSGVTQTPKHLITATGQRVTLRCSPRSGDLSVYWYQQSLDQGLQFLIQYYNGEERAKGNILERFSAQQFPDLHSELNLSSLELGDSALYFCASSAGTSVTTDTQYFGPGTRLTVL.

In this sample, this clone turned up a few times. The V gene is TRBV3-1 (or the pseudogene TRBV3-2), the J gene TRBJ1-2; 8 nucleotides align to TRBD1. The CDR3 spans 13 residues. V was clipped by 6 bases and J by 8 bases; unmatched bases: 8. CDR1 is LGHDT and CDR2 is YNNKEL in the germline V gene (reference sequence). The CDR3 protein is CASSPTGTGGYTF. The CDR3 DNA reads TGTGCCAGCAGTCCTACTGGGACAGGCGGCTACACCTTC.

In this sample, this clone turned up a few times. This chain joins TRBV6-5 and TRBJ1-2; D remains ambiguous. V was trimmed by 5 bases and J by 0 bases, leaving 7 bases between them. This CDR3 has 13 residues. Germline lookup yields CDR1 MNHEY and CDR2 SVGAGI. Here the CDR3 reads CASSLDSNYGYTF. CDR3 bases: TGTGCCAGCAGTCTAGACTCTAACTATGGCTACACCTTC.

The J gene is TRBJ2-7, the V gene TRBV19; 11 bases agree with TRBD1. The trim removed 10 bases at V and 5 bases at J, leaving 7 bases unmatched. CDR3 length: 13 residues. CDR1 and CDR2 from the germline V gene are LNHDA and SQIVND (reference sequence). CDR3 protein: CATWTGGIDEQYF. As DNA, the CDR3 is TGTGCCACTTGGACAGGGGGCATAGACGAGCAGTACTTC.

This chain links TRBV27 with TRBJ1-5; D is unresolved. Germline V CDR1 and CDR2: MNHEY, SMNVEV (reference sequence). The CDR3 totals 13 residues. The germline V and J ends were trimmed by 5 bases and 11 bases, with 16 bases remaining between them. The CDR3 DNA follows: TGTGCCAGCAGTAACCACGCTGAGCTGGCCCAGCATTTT. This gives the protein CASSNHAELAQHF.

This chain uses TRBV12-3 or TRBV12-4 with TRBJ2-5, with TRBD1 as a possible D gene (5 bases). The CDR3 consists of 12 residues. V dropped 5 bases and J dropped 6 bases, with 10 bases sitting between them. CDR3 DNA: TGTGCCAGCAGTCAGGGCGTGCAGACCCAGTACTTC. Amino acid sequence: CASSQGVQTQYF.

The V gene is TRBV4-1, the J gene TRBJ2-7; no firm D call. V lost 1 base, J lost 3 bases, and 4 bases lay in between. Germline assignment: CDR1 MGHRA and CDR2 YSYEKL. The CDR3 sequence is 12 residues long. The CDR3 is CASSQVGYEQYF. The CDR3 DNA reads TGCGCCAGCAGCCAAGTCGGCTACGAGCAGTACTTC.

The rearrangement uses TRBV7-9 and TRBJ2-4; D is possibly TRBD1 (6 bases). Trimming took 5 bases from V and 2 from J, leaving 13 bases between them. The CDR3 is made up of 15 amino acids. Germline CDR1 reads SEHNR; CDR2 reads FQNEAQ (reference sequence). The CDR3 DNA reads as TGTGCCAGCAGCCGTACGCAGGGGACCAAAAACATTCAGTACTTC. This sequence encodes CASSRTQGTKNIQYF.

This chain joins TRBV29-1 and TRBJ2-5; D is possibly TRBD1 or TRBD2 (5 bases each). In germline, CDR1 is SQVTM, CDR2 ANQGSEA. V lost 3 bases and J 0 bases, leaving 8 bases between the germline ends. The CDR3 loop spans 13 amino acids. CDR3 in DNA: TGCAGCGTTGAGGGACGGAACCAAGAGACCCAGTACTTC. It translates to CSVEGRNQETQYF. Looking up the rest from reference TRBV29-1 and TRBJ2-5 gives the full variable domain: SAVISQKPSRDICQRGTSLTIQCQVDSQVTMMFWYRQQPGQSLTLIATANQGSEATYESGFVIDKFPISRPNLTFSTLTVSNMSPEDSSIYLCSVEGRNQETQYFGPGTRLLVL.

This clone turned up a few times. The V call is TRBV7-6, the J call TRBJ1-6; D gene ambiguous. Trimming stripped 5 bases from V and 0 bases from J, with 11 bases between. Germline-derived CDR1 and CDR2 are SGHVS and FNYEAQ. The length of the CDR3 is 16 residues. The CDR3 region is CASSKFASSYNSPLHF. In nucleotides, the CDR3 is TGTGCCAGCAGCAAATTCGCGAGCTCCTATAATTCACCCCTCCACTTT.